This TCR beta chain was observed in a study of blood T cell repertoires in COVID-19 (dated by TCRdb to the early 2020s). Broadly, across the study: Samples from collaborators originated in the United States, Italy and Spain and spanned both the acute and convalescent phases of COVID-19. The prospective study material was composed of cDNA or gDNA derived from T cells, B-cell-depleted T cells, or PBMCs. Where HLA class I and class II types were available, the types were taken from metadata supplied by the sample provider, not from assay-based typing. The repertoires were made available in a free public database intended to serve as a resource for research on the immune response to SARS-CoV-2. Samples came from the ongoing ImmuneRACE study (first 160 participants) plus 1,254 subjects from 6 global collaborators. Sample metadata almost always included a de-identified subject ID, COVID-19 status, age in years and sex. Deeply sampled blood TCRbeta repertoires from subjects exposed to, actively infected with, or recovered from COVID-19 were included in the dataset.

One collaborating source in Seattle enrolled patients during active infection and followed them longitudinally through the course of disease. The collaborating institutions used their own protocols to collect whole blood in K2EDTA tubes. For TCRbeta analysis, collaborators shipped samples in one of three forms: frozen whole blood, isolated PBMCs, or DNA extracted from either of those sample types. Comments on this clone: This receptor's antigen is unknown. No much larger clone is present one base from it, and per-base qualities are unavailable.

Ends trimmed: V by 6 bases, J by 3 bases; bases unmatched to a gene: 6. According to the germline V gene, CDR1 reads MDHEN and CDR2 reads SYDVKM. The CDR3, from cysteine to phenylalanine, totals 15 residues. Left in the record is the CDR3 DNA by itself, 45 bases read in frame from the first base. The full study reports these points: Clinical and demographic metadata were provided uncurated, with the amount varying by source and participant.

TCRbeta CDR3 regions were amplified from genomic DNA by means of the immunoSEQ Assay, a bias-controlled multiplex PCR. The study's own analysis went as follows. Within the assay, amplification of reference gene primers was used to estimate how many nucleated cells each sample contained. Sequence reads were collapsed and filtered to measure the absolute abundance of every unique TCRbeta CDR3 rearrangement. Productive Simpson clonality was computed per sample as the square root of Simpson's diversity index over productive rearrangements. TCRdb stores this immuneACCESS table with in-frame sequences only. Part of the clones is absent; in the studies checked, under half of the shortfall reflects unresolved V genes, and no reason is known for the rest. That table supplies the V and J calls and clone size; D and trimming were determined from the DNA. The sample data list about 96,000 clones, and about 90% of these were observed just once. Around 4.2% of the sample belongs to the ten largest clones.

Sequenced input: peripheral blood. The chain joins TRBV28 to TRBJ2-3; the central 10 bases match TRBD2. This clonotype originated in a human donor with COVID-19, enrolled during active disease. The donor label of this sample is uncertain. The sequenced DNA: TGTGCCAGCAGAACAGGACTAGCGGATACAGATACGCAGTATTTT. This gives the protein CASRTGLADTDTQYF.